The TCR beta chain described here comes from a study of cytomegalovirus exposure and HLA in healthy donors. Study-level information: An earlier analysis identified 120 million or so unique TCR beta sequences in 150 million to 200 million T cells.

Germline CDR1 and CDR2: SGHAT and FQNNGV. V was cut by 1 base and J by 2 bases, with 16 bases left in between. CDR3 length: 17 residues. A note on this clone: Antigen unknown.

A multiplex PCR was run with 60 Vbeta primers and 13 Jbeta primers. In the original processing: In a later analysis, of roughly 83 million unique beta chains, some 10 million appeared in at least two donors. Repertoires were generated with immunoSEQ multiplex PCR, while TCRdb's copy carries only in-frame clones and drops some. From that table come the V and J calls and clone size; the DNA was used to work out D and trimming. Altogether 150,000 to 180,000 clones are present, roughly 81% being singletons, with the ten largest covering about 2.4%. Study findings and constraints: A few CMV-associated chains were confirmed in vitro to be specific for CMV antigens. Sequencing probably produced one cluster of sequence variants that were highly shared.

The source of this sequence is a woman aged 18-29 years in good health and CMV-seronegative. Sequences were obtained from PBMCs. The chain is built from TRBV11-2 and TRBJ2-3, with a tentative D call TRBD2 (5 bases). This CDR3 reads CASSLAGLGVDTDTQYF. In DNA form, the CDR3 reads TGTGCCAGCAGCTTAGCCGGACTTGGGGTAGACACAGATACGCAGTATTTT.